This section outlines one T cell receptor (beta chain) sequence together with its context. The antigen remains undetermined. Measured with immunoSEQ multiplex PCR; TCRdb has only the in-frame clones, and not every one. The sample comprises 75,000 to 95,000 clones, 85% to 90% of which are singletons, and 0.22% rests with the top ten. The data stem from a study of OX40 agonist ivuxolimab in advanced cancers. Study-wide results and limits: The antigens recognized by the expanded peripheral T cells, that is their antigen specificity, were not determined.

Sequences were derived from CD4+ or CD8+ T cells sorted from blood, sampled in a trial of the OX40 agonist ivuxolimab. The clonotype comes from an adult with an advanced solid tumor such as melanoma, head and neck, liver or kidney cancer.

The CDR3 protein is CASASGTGATKRAYF. CDR3 bases: TGTGCCAGCGCATCCGGGACAGGGGCCACGAAGAGGGCGTATTTT. The rearrangement joins TRBV5-4 to TRBJ2-3, with TRBD1 matching 10 bases. The CDR3 loop spans 15 amino acids. V trimming: 7 bases; J trimming: 14 bases; junction bases outside the gene matches: 19. Per the germline V gene, CDR1 is SGHNT and CDR2 is YYREEE (reference sequence). Filled out from reference TRBV5-4 and TRBJ2-3, the complete variable domain reads ETGVTQSPTHLIKTRGQQVTLRCSSQSGHNTVSWYQQALGQGPQFIFQYYREEENGRGNFPPRFSGLQFPNYSSELNVNALELDDSALYLCASASGTGATKRAYFGPGTRLTVL.